This T cell receptor beta chain was sequenced in a study of shared clonotypes between healthy human individuals. In the study overall: Ranging from 18 to 49 in age, donors were a couple of women and a few men.

Unsorted PBMC DNA was sequenced on ten immunoSEQ deep assay plates. Sequenced by immunoSEQ multiplex PCR; TCRdb stores in-frame clones only, minus some. Among about 520,000 clones listed, more than 65% were seen once. Trimming left V 0 bases short and J 2 bases short, with 7 bases between. The CDR3 length is 14 residues. CDR1 and CDR2 (germline): KGHSH, LQKENI. The sample comprised PBMCs. This clonotype originated in a woman aged 35 to 49 in good health. Some clones in this sample may be carry-over from other donors' samples. The chain links TRBV18 to TRBJ2-5; D gene uncertain. The DNA of the CDR3 is TGTGCCAGCTCACCACCGGTACTGCAAGAGACCCAGTACTTC. Its translation: CASSPPVLQETQYF.